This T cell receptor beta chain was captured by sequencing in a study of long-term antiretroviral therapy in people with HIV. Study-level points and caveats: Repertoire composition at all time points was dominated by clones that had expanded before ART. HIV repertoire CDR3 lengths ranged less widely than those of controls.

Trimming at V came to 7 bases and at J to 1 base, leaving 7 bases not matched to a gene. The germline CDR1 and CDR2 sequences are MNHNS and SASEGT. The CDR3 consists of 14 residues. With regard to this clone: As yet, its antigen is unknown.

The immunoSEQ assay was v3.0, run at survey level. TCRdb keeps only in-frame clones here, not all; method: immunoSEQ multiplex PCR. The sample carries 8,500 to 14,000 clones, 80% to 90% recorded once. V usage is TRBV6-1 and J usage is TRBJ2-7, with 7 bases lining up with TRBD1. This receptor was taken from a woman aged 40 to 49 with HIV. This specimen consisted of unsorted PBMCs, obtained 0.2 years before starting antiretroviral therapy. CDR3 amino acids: CASITGTASYEQYF. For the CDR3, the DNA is TGTGCCAGCATAACCGGGACAGCGTCCTACGAGCAGTACTTC.